This is a list of T cell receptor beta chains from one sample in a study of cytomegalovirus exposure and HLA in healthy donors. Method: immunoSEQ multiplex PCR; TCRdb's copy keeps in-frame clones and lacks some. The data hold fewer than 200,000 clones, with 80% observed a single time. Sequences were obtained from PBMCs. Every receptor here comes from a man aged 18 to 30 in good health and CMV-seropositive. Both conserved end residues are trimmed from each CDR3. The order of the fields is CDR3 protein, D gene, J gene, clone size, V gene. D genes are given only for firm matches. A row's size may be missing; if present it is once, few, many or a size class.

CDR3aa: ASSQGGRTDTQY
d_gene: TRBD2
j_gene: TRBJ2-3
abundance: -
v_gene: TRBV4-2

CDR3aa: ASVPRASGSTDTQY
d_gene: TRBD2
j_gene: TRBJ2-3
abundance: -
v_gene: TRBV12-5

CDR3aa: ASSLSAPDQPQH
d_gene: -
j_gene: TRBJ1-5
abundance: -
v_gene: TRBV27

CDR3aa: ATSRDRDRGPGYT
d_gene: TRBD1
j_gene: TRBJ1-2
abundance: -
v_gene: TRBV15

CDR3aa: ASSLGPRGFVNTEAF
d_gene: TRBD1
j_gene: TRBJ1-1
abundance: -
v_gene: TRBV7-9

CDR3aa: ATGQSSYEQY
d_gene: -
j_gene: TRBJ2-7
abundance: -
v_gene: TRBV27

CDR3aa: ASSVVAGGLGYT
d_gene: TRBD1
j_gene: TRBJ1-2
abundance: -
v_gene: TRBV2

CDR3aa: ASSQVYAPPNTEAF
d_gene: -
j_gene: TRBJ1-1
abundance: once
v_gene: TRBV14

CDR3aa: ASSFRGSETQY
d_gene: -
j_gene: TRBJ2-5
abundance: -
v_gene: TRBV5-4

CDR3aa: ASSLEGDSYEQY
d_gene: -
j_gene: TRBJ2-7
abundance: -
v_gene: TRBV18

CDR3aa: ASSQDIGNEQF
d_gene: -
j_gene: TRBJ2-1
abundance: -
v_gene: TRBV4-2

CDR3aa: ASSLNEGVKLETQY
d_gene: -
j_gene: TRBJ2-5
abundance: -
v_gene: TRBV11-2

CDR3aa: SVVASYEQY
d_gene: -
j_gene: TRBJ2-7
abundance: -
v_gene: TRBV29-1

CDR3aa: ASSQDRAGNTIY
d_gene: -
j_gene: TRBJ1-3
abundance: once
v_gene: TRBV4-3

CDR3aa: AWSVGQTANTEAF
d_gene: -
j_gene: TRBJ1-1
abundance: -
v_gene: TRBV30

CDR3aa: ASSGQSGNTIY
d_gene: -
j_gene: TRBJ1-3
abundance: -
v_gene: TRBV7-2

CDR3aa: ASSESTGPNEKLF
d_gene: -
j_gene: TRBJ1-4
abundance: few
v_gene: TRBV10-1

CDR3aa: ASSQDGANGNTIY
d_gene: -
j_gene: TRBJ1-3
abundance: -
v_gene: TRBV4-1

CDR3aa: ASSPPQLTGLTNTEAF
d_gene: -
j_gene: TRBJ1-1
abundance: -
v_gene: TRBV18

CDR3aa: ASSYDREYGYT
d_gene: TRBD1
j_gene: TRBJ1-2
abundance: -
v_gene: TRBV7-2

CDR3aa: ASSFNRDRRTDTQY
d_gene: TRBD1
j_gene: TRBJ2-3
abundance: -
v_gene: TRBV13

CDR3aa: AISEGAMMGYEQY
d_gene: -
j_gene: TRBJ2-7
abundance: -
v_gene: TRBV10-3

CDR3aa: ASSLDRNEQF
d_gene: -
j_gene: TRBJ2-1
abundance: -
v_gene: TRBV7-9

CDR3aa: ASSIDLGQMNEQY
d_gene: -
j_gene: TRBJ2-7
abundance: -
v_gene: TRBV19

CDR3aa: ASSVRGLAKNSQY
d_gene: TRBD1
j_gene: TRBJ2-4
abundance: few
v_gene: TRBV5-6

CDR3aa: ASIRTGNTEAF
d_gene: -
j_gene: TRBJ1-1
abundance: -
v_gene: TRBV6-6

CDR3aa: ASRDYQPFAEQF
d_gene: -
j_gene: TRBJ2-1
abundance: -
v_gene: TRBV19

CDR3aa: ASSWDRRSYEQY
d_gene: TRBD1
j_gene: TRBJ2-7
abundance: -
v_gene: TRBV6-6

CDR3aa: SGVAGKQF
d_gene: TRBD2
j_gene: TRBJ2-1
abundance: -
v_gene: TRBV20-1

CDR3aa: ASSREGRTVSYNSPLH
d_gene: -
j_gene: TRBJ1-6
abundance: -
v_gene: TRBV18

CDR3aa: ASSRLAGTTYEQY
d_gene: TRBD2
j_gene: TRBJ2-7
abundance: -
v_gene: TRBV19

CDR3aa: ASSLDSTSGGYT
d_gene: -
j_gene: TRBJ1-2
abundance: -
v_gene: TRBV5-4

CDR3aa: ASSLDSSQPQH
d_gene: -
j_gene: TRBJ1-5
abundance: -
v_gene: TRBV5-4

CDR3aa: ASSPPVQTYEQY
d_gene: -
j_gene: TRBJ2-7
abundance: -
v_gene: TRBV18

CDR3aa: ASSGDTTRQETQY
d_gene: -
j_gene: TRBJ2-5
abundance: -
v_gene: TRBV6-1

CDR3aa: AWSVLGSSYNEQF
d_gene: -
j_gene: TRBJ2-1
abundance: -
v_gene: TRBV30

CDR3aa: ASSGGPQETQY
d_gene: -
j_gene: TRBJ2-5
abundance: -
v_gene: TRBV6-1

CDR3aa: ASNAGGSSEKLF
d_gene: -
j_gene: TRBJ1-4
abundance: -
v_gene: TRBV6-5

CDR3aa: SVGQGLTDTQY
d_gene: TRBD1
j_gene: TRBJ2-3
abundance: -
v_gene: TRBV29-1

CDR3aa: ASSQTTGTSGQETQY
d_gene: TRBD2
j_gene: TRBJ2-5
abundance: -
v_gene: TRBV4-1

CDR3aa: ASSIGTGGGYT
d_gene: TRBD1
j_gene: TRBJ1-2
abundance: once
v_gene: TRBV5-1

CDR3aa: ASSLAGASNQPQH
d_gene: -
j_gene: TRBJ1-5
abundance: -
v_gene: TRBV27

CDR3aa: ASSALRGLV
d_gene: -
j_gene: TRBJ2-7
abundance: -
v_gene: TRBV6-1

CDR3aa: ASSYSISGNYGYT
d_gene: -
j_gene: TRBJ1-2
abundance: -
v_gene: TRBV6-6

CDR3aa: ASSLAVAGAEQF
d_gene: -
j_gene: TRBJ2-1
abundance: -
v_gene: TRBV7-2

CDR3aa: SSSLARDRGLGEQY
d_gene: TRBD1
j_gene: TRBJ2-7
abundance: -
v_gene: TRBV7-9

CDR3aa: ASSLEASNTGELF
d_gene: -
j_gene: TRBJ2-2
abundance: -
v_gene: TRBV11-3